Listed below are T cell receptor beta chains from one sample, sequenced in a study of blood T cell repertoires in COVID-19. Profiling relied on immunoSEQ multiplex PCR, and the TCRdb table lists in-frame clones only, not all of them. Of 45,000 or so clones in the sample, about 88% were seen once. The sample taken for sequencing was peripheral blood. Receptors originate from a man aged 35 to 55 with active COVID-19. The conserved cysteine and the conserved F or W are not part of the CDR3 here.

TRBV19	TRBJ2-7	ASSTITSGSYEQY
TRBV3-1/TRBV3-2	TRBJ1-6	ASSLSRGAPNSPLH
TRBV30	TRBJ1-4	AWRNPGHLNEKLF
TRBV6-5	TRBJ2-7	ASLPISSYEQY
TRBV6-6	TRBJ1-5	ASTYRDKREPQH
TRBV10-3	TRBJ2-1	AISPLGQTLQF
TRBV27	TRBJ2-7	ASRGFRRESSYEQY
TRBV9	TRBJ1-5	ASSVAPLIGQFNQPQH
TRBV6-6	TRBJ1-3	ASRGPGNTIY
TRBV27	TRBJ2-1	ASSLAGLAGEYNEQF
TRBV7-2	TRBJ1-5	ASSFSDQPQH
TRBV5-1	TRBJ2-1	ASSLAPSGSSYNEQF
TRBV2	TRBJ1-6	ASSGRDPSPLH
TRBV4-1	TRBJ2-2	ASSPLRYRTANTGELF